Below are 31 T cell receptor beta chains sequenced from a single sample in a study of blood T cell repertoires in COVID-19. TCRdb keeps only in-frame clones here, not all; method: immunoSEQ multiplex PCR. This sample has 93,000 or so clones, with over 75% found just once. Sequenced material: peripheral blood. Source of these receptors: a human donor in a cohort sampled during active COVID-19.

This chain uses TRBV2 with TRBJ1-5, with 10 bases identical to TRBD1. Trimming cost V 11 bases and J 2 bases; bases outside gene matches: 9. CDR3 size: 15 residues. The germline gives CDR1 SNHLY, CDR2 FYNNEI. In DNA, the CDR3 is TGTGCCGGATCGAGGGACAGGGGTGGCAATCAGCCCCAGCATTTT. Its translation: CAGSRDRGGNQPQHF.

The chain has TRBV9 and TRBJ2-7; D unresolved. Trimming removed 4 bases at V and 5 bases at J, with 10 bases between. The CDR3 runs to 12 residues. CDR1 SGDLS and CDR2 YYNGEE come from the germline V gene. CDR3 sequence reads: CASSPGGHEQYF. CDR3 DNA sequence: TGTGCCAGCAGCCCAGGTGGCCACGAGCAGTACTTC.

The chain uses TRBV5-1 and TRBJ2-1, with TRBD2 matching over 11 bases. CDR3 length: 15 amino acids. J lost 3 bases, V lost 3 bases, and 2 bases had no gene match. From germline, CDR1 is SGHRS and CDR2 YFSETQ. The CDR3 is CASSSGTSGYNEQFF. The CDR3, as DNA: TGCGCCAGCAGCTCCGGGACTAGCGGCTACAATGAGCAGTTCTTC.

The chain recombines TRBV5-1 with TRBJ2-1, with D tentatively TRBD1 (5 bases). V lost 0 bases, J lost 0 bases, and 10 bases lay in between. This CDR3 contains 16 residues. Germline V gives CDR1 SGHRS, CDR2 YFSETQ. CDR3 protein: CASSLEQANSYNEQFF. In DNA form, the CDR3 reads TGCGCCAGCAGCTTGGAACAGGCGAACTCCTACAATGAGCAGTTCTTC.

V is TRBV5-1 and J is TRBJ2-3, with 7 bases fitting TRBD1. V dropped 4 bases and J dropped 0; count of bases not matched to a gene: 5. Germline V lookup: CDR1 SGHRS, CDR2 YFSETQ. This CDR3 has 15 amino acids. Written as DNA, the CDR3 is TGCGCCAGCAGCCTAAGGACAGGAAGCACAGATACGCAGTATTTT. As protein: CASSLRTGSTDTQYF.

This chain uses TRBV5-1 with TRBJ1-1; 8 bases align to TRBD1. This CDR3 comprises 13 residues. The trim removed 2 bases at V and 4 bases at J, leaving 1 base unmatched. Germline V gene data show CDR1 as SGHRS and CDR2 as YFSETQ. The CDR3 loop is CASSFTGGTEAFF. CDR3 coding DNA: TGCGCCAGCAGCTTCACAGGGGGCACTGAAGCTTTCTTT.

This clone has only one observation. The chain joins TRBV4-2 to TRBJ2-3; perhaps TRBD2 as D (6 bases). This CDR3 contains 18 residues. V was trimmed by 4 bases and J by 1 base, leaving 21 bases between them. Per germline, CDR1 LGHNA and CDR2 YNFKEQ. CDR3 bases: TGTGCCAGCAGCCTTGTTCGGGTAGGGGACTTGCGCACAGATACGCAGTATTTT. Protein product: CASSLVRVGDLRTDTQYF.

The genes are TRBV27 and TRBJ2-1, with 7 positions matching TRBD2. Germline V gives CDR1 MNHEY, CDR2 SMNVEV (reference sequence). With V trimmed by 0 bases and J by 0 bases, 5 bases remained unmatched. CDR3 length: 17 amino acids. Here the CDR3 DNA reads TGTGCCAGCAGTTTATCCAGCGGGGCCAGCTCCTACAATGAGCAGTTCTTC. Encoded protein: CASSLSSGASSYNEQFF.

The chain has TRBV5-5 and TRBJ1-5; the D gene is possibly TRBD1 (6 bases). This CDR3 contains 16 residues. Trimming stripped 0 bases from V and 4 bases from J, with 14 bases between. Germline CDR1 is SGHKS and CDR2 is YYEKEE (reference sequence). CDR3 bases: TGTGCCAGCAGCTTGGCAGGGGCGGATAGAAATCAGCCCCAGCATTTT. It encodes CASSLAGADRNQPQHF.

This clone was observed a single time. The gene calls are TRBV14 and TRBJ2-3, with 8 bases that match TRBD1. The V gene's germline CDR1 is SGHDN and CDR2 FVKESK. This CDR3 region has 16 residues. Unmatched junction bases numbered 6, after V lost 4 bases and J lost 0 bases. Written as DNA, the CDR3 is TGTGCCAGCAGCCTTAGGACAGGGATTAGCACAGATACGCAGTATTTT. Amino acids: CASSLRTGISTDTQYF.

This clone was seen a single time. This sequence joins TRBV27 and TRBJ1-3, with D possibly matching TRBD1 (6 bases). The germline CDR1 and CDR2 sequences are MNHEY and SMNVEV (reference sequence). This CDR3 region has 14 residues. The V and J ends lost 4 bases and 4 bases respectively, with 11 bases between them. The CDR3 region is CASSYRARGNTIYF. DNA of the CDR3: TGTGCCAGCAGTTACAGGGCGCGGGGAAACACCATATATTTT.

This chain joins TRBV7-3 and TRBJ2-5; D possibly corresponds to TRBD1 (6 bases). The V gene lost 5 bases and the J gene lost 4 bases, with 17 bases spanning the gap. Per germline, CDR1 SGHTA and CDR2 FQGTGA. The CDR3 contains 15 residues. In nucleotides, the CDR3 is TGTGCCAGCAGCGCTGCCGGGACATCGGGAGAGACCCAGTACTTC. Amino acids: CASSAAGTSGETQYF. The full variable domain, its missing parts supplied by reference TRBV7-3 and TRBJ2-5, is GAGVSQTPSNKVTEKGKYVELRCDPISGHTALYWYRQSLGQGPEFLIYFQGTGAADDSGLPNDRFFAVRPEGSVSTLKIQRTERGDSAVYLCASSAAGTSGETQYFGPGTRLLVL.

The CDR3: CASSLPGQPYSGANVLTF. The CDR3 bases are TGTGCCAGCTCGCTACCGGGACAGCCCTACTCTGGGGCCAACGTCCTGACTTTC. This chain connects TRBV18 to TRBJ2-6, with TRBD1 identical over 7 bases. Germline V CDR1 and CDR2: KGHSH, LQKENI. The ends lost 6 bases at V and 0 bases at J; junction bases unmatched: 11. The CDR3 has 18 residues.

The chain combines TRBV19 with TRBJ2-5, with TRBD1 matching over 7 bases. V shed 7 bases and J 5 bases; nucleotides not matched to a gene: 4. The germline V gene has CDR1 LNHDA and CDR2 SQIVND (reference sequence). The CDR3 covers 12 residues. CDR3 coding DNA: TGTGCCAGTACGGACAGGAGGGAGACCCAGTACTTC. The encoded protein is CASTDRRETQYF. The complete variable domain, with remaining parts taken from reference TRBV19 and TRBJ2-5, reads DGGITQSPKYLFRKEGQNVTLSCEQNLNHDAMYWYRQDPGQGLRLIYYSQIVNDFQKGDIAEGYSVSREKKESFPLTVTSAQKNPTAFYLCASTDRRETQYFGPGTRLLVL.

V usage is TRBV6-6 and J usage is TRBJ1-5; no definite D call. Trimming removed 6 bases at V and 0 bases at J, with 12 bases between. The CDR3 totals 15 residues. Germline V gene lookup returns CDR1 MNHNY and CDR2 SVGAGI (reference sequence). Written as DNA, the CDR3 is TGTGCCAGCAGATACCTGGAGTCTAGCAATCAGCCCCAGCATTTT. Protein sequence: CASRYLESSNQPQHF.

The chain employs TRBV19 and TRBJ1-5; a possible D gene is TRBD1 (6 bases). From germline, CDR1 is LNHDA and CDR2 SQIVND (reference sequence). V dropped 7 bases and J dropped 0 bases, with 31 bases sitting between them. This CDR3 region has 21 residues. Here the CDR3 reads CASKRAPGGAHARYSNQPQHF. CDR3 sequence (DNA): TGTGCCAGTAAAAGAGCCCCCGGGGGGGCGCATGCAAGATATAGCAATCAGCCCCAGCATTTT.

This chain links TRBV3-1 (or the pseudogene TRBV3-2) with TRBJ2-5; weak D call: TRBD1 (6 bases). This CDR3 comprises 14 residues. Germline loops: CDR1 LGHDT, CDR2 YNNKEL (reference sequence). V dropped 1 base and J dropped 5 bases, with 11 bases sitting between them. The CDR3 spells CASSQVTGQETQYF. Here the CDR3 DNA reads TGTGCCAGCAGCCAAGTGACAGGCCAGGAGACCCAGTACTTC.

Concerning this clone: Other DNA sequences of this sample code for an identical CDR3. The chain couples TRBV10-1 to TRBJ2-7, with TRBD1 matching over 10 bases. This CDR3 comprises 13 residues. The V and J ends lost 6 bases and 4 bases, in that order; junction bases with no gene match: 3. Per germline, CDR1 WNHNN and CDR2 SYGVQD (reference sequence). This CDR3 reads CASSRDRGYEQYF. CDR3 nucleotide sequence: TGCGCCAGCAGCCGGGACAGGGGATACGAGCAGTACTTC.

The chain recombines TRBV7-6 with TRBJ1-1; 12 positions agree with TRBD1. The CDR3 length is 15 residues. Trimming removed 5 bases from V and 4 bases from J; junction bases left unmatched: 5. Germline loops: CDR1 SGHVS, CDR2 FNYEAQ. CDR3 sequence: CASSTGQGARTEAFF. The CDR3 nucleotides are TGTGCCAGCAGCACGGGACAGGGGGCCCGCACTGAAGCTTTCTTT.

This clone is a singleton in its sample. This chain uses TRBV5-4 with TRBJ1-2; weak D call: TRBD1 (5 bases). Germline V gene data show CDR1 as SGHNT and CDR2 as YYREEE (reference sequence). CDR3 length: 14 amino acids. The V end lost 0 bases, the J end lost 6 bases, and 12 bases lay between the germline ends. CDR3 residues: CASSLGGGYDGYTF. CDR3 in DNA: TGTGCCAGCAGCTTGGGCGGGGGTTACGATGGCTACACCTTC.

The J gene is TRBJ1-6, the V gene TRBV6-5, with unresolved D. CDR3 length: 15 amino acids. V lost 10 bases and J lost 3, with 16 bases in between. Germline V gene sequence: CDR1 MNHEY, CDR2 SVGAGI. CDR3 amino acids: CAIRREAIYNSPLHF. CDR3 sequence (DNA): TGTGCCATTCGCCGGGAGGCGATCTATAATTCACCCCTCCACTTT.

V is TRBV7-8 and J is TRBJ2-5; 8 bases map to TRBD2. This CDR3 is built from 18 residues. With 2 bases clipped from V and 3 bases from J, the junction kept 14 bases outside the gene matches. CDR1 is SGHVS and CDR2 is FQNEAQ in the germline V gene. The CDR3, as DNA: TGTGCCAGCAGCTTATCGCTCAGGCGCGGGGGGACCGAAGAGACCCAGTACTTC. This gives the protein CASSLSLRRGGTEETQYF.

The CDR3 bases are TGTGCCAGTCTACGGGAGAACACTGAAGCTTTCTTT. This sequence encodes CASLRENTEAFF. The V gene is TRBV5-4, the J gene TRBJ1-1; unclear D gene. CDR1 is SGHNT and CDR2 is YYREEE in the germline V gene (reference sequence). V lost 8 bases to trimming and J lost 1 base, with 9 bases between them. The CDR3 consists of 12 residues.

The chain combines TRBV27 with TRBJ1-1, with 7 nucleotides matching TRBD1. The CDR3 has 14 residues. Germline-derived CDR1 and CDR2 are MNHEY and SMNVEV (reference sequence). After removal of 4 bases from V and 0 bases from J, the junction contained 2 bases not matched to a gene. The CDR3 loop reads CASSWTGVNTEAFF. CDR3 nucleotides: TGTGCCAGCAGTTGGACAGGCGTGAACACTGAAGCTTTCTTT.

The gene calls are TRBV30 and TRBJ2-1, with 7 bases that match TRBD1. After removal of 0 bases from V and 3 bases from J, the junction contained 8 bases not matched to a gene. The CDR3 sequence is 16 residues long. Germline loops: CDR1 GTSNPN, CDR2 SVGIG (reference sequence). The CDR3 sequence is CAWSVRGRGFYNEQFF. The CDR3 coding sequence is TGTGCCTGGAGTGTACGGGGCAGGGGGTTCTACAATGAGCAGTTCTTC.

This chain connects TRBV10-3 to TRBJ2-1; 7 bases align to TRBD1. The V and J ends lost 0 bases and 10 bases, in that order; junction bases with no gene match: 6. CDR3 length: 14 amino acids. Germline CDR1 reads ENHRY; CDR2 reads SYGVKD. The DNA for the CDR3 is TGTGCCATCAGTGAGTCGACAGGGCGGCTCGAGCAGTTCTTC. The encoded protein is CAISESTGRLEQFF.

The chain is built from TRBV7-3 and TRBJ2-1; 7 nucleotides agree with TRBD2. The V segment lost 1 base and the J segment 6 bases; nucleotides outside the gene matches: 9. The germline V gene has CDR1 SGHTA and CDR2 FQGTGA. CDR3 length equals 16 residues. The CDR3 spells CASSLIVSGAGNEQFF. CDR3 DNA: TGTGCCAGCAGCTTAATTGTGAGCGGGGCTGGCAATGAGCAGTTCTTC.

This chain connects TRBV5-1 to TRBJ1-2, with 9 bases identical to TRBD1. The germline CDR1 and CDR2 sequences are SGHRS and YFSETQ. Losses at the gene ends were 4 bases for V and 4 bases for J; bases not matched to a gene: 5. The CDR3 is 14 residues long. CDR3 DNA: TGCGCCAGCAGCCCGGGACAGGGTGCCTATGGCTACACCTTC. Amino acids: CASSPGQGAYGYTF.

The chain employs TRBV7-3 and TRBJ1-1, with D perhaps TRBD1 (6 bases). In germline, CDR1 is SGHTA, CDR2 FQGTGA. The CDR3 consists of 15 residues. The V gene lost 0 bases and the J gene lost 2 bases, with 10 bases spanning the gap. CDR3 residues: CASSLTLGANTEAFF. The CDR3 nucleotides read TGTGCCAGCAGCTTAACTCTGGGGGCAAACACTGAAGCTTTCTTT.

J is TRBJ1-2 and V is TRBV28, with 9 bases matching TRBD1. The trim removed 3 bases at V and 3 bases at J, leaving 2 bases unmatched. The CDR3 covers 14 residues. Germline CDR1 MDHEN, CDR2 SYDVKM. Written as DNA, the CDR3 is TGTGCCAGCAGTTTCCGGACAGGGGACTATGGCTACACCTTC. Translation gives CASSFRTGDYGYTF.

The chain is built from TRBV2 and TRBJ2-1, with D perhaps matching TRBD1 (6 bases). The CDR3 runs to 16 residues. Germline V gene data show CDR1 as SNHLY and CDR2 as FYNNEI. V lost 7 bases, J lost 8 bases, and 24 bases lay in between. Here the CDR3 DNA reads TGTGCCAGCACCAAAACCATAAGGACAGCTTCCCATGAGCAGTTCTTC. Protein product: CASTKTIRTASHEQFF.